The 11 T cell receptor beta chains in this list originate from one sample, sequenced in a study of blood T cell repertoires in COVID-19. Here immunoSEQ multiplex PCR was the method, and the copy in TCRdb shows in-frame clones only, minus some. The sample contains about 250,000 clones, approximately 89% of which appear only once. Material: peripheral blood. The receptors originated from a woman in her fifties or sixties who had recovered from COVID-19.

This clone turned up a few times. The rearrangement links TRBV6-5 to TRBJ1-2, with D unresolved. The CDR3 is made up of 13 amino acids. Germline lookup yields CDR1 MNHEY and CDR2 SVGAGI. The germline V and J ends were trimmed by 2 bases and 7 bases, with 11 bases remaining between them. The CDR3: CASSYRETSGYTF. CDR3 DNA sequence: TGTGCCAGCAGTTACCGGGAGACGAGTGGCTACACCTTC.

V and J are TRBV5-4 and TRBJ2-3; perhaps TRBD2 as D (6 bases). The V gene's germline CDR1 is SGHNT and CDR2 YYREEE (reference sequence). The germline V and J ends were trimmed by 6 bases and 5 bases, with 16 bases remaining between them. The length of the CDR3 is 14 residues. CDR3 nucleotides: TGTGCCAGCACCCGGGGGATGAGTAAAGATACGCAGTATTTT. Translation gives CASTRGMSKDTQYF. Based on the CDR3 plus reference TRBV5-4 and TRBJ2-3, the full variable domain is ETGVTQSPTHLIKTRGQQVTLRCSSQSGHNTVSWYQQALGQGPQFIFQYYREEENGRGNFPPRFSGLQFPNYSSELNVNALELDDSALYLCASTRGMSKDTQYFGPGTRLTVL.

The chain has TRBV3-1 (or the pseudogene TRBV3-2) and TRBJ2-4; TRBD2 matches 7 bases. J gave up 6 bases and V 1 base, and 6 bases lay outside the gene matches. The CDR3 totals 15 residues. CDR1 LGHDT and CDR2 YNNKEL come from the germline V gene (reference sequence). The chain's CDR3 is CASSQAGGRGNIQYF. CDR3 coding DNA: TGTGCCAGCAGCCAAGCGGGCGGGAGAGGAAACATTCAGTACTTC.

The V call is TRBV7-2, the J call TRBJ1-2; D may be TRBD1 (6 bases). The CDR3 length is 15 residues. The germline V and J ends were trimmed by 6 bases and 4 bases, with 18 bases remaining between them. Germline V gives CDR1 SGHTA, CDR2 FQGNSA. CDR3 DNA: TGTGCCAGCAGTGCCGTAGCGACAGGTGGCTATGGCTACACCTTC. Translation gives CASSAVATGGYGYTF.

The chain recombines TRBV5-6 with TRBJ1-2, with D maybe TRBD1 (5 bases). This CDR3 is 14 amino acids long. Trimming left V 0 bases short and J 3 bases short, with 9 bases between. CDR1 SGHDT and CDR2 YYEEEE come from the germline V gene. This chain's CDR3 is CASSLAGSDYGYTF. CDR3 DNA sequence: TGTGCCAGCAGCTTGGCAGGGTCTGACTATGGCTACACCTTC. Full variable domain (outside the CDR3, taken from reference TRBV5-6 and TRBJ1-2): DAGVTQSPTHLIKTRGQQVTLRCSPKSGHDTVSWYQQALGQGPQFIFQYYEEEERQRGNFPDRFSGHQFPNYSSELNVNALLLGDSALYLCASSLAGSDYGYTFGSGTRLTVV.

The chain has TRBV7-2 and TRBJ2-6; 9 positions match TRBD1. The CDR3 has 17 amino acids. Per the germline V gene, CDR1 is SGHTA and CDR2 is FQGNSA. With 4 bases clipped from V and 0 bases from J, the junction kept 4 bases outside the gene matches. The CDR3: CASSWRDRASGANVLTF. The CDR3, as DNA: TGTGCCAGCAGCTGGCGGGACAGGGCCTCTGGGGCCAACGTCCTGACTTTC.

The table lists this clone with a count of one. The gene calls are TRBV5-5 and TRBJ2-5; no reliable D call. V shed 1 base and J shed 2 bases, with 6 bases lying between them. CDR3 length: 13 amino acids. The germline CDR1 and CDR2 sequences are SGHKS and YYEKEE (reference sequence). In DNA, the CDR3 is TGTGCCAGCAGCTTGCTCAGACAAGAGACCCAGTACTTC. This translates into CASSLLRQETQYF.

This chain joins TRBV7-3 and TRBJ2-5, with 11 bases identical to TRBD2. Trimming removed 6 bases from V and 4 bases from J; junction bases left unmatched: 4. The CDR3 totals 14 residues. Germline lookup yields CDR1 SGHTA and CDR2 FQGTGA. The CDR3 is CASRASGGLETQYF. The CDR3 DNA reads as TGTGCCAGCAGGGCTAGCGGGGGGTTAGAGACCCAGTACTTC.

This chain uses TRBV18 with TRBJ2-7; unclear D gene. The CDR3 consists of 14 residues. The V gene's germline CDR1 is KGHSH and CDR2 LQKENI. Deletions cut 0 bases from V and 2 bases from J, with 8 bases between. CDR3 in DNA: TGTGCCAGCTCACCACCTAGTTTCCCCTACGAGCAGTACTTC. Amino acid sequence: CASSPPSFPYEQYF.

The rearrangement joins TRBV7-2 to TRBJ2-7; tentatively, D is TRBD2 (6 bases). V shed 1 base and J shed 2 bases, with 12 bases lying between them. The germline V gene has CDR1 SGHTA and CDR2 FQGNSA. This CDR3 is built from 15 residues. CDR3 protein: CASSLGGDSAYEQYF. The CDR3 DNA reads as TGTGCCAGCAGCTTAGGGGGGGACTCGGCCTACGAGCAGTACTTC.

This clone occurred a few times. In nucleotides, the CDR3 is TGTGCCACGCGACAGTACAGGGAGGGGTCAGATACGCAGTATTTT. Its protein is CATRQYREGSDTQYF. This chain connects TRBV15 to TRBJ2-3; maybe TRBD2 (7 bases). The CDR3 totals 15 residues. The V gene lost 9 bases and the J gene lost 4 bases, with 20 bases spanning the gap. CDR1 LNHNV and CDR2 YYDKDF come from the germline V gene (reference sequence). Based on the CDR3 plus reference TRBV15 and TRBJ2-3, the full variable domain is DAMVIQNPRYQVTQFGKPVTLSCSQTLNHNVMYWYQQKSSQAPKLLFHYYDKDFNNEADTPDNFQSRRPNTSFCFLDIRSPGLGDTAMYLCATRQYREGSDTQYFGPGTRLTVL.